This TCR beta chain was sequenced in a study of vaccination and CD4 T cells after COVID-19 (dated by TCRdb to between 2022 and 2023). Concerning the study at large: Convalescent patients had a positive SARS-CoV-2 result on nasal swab PCR, and of these patients, several had mild disease and one had severe disease. The convalescent cohort comprised six males and four females, including two Hispanic individuals, seven Caucasians, two Asians and one multiracial person. Participants received two doses of either the Pfizer-BioNTech BNT162b2 vaccine (n=8) or the Moderna mRNA-1273 vaccine (n=2). Post-COVID blood samples from convalescent patients were collected a median of roughly 100 days after diagnosis, with a range of roughly 30 to 170 days. Post-vaccine blood samples were taken a median of 72 days after the second vaccine dose, with a range of 14 to 241 days. For stimulating the cultures, overlapping spike peptide pools were used, derived from SARS-CoV-2 as well as from the common cold coronaviruses HCoV-NL63, HCoV-OC43 and HCoV-229E. As controls, cultures received a CEFX viral epitope pool (the positive control), an HIV-1 Nef peptide pool (the negative control), or no peptide at all. The spike-specific CD4+ TCR repertoire was compared before and after mRNA vaccination in approximately ten COVID-19 convalescent patients and 4 infection-naive healthy vaccine recipients.

Note on this clonotype: The antigen it recognizes is unknown. No base-level quality is on record; no much larger clone is a single base apart.

Explained via the paper, the treatment or condition label denotes: roughly 11-day PBMC culture with coronavirus spike peptide pools or control peptides (ViraFEST assay). The ViraFEST assay, used in the study, expanded antigen-specific T cells with peptide pools and then identified the expanded clonotypes through TCR sequencing. Positive SARS-CoV-2 PCR tests in the convalescent patients dated from March to December 2020, before Alpha, Beta and Delta variants emerged in the United States. Each well held fewer than 2.5 million PBMCs cultured with 9 to 10 ug/ml peptide pools in IMDM containing approximately 4.8% human AB serum and roughly 9.3 IU/ml IL-2. On days 3 and 7, half of the culture medium was replaced with fresh IL-2-containing medium. CD4+ T cells were isolated after 10 days of culture through negative selection using the EasySep CD4+ T cell isolation kit. PBMCs were separated from whole blood using Ficoll-Paque Plus gradient centrifugation and then either used fresh or cryopreserved at -140C. Triplicate wells were generally used for each culture condition.

Libraries were built with PCR. At the Johns Hopkins FTIC core, DNA from the cultured CD4+ T cells underwent TCR sequencing with the Oncomine TCR Beta short-read assay. The QIAamp micro DNA kit was used to extract genomic DNA from the cultured CD4+ T cells. Oncomine TCR Beta libraries from cultured CD4+ T cells were pooled with unique dual indexes and sequenced on an Illumina iSeq 100. Per the authors' processing: Non-productive sequences were removed, and CDR3s not starting with C, not ending with F or W, or shorter than 7 amino acids were discarded. Antigen-specific clonotypes were identified with the MANAFEST web application by comparing peptide-stimulated wells with reference and other culture wells. To be called positive, a clone needed an FDR below 0.05, an odds ratio above 5, and a productive frequency above 0.1% in at least two of three replicate wells. A clonotype counted as cross-reactive if it showed significant expansion both in the SARS-CoV-2 spike wells and in at least one common cold coronavirus spike condition. CDR3 homology was assessed with Levenshtein distances (stringdist) and unrooted phylogenetic trees (ape) in R version 3.6.1. The raw public data were reprocessed by TCRdb itself: fastp quality trimming at Q25, MiXCR clonotype calling, in-frame beta chains only. Records with the same CDR3 protein are collapsed into one entry carrying the most frequent genes and DNA. These V and J calls originate from TCRdb's pipeline instead of the authors' own analysis. This sample comprises 9,500 to 15,000 distinct CDR3 sequences, 45% to 60% of them detected only once. The ten largest account for roughly 17% of the sample.

V is trimmed back by 0 bases and J by 6 bases, and the junction contains 3 bases that no gene match accounts for. CDR1 and CDR2 (SGHRS, YFSETQ) derive from the germline V gene. The CDR3, cysteine through phenylalanine, is 14 amino acids long. CDR3 DNA is the only sequence kept; it has 42 bases, read in frame from the first base. General study outcomes and caveats: In convalescent patients, a median roughly 87% of post-vaccine SARS-CoV-2-reactive clones were detected only after vaccination, suggesting vaccine-specific priming. The study included relatively few convalescent patients and did not analyze early timepoints after natural infection. Of the vaccine-specific clones found in convalescent patients, nearly all (304 of 307) were mono-reactive for SARS-CoV-2 spike instead of being cross-reactive with common cold coronaviruses. An increase in the median number of SARS-CoV-2-reactive clonotypes from around 20 after infection to 38 after vaccination was observed, but the change was not found to be significant.

This sequence was found in a human donor with COVID-19. This receptor chain uses TRBV5-1 and TRBJ2-3; 8 junctional bases match TRBD1. The sequencing here drew on cultured CD4+ T cells from blood, taken after SARS-CoV-2 vaccination. The base sequence is TGCGCCAGCAGCTTGGGAGACAGGGGTGATACGCAGTATTTT. Translation gives CASSLGDRGDTQYF.